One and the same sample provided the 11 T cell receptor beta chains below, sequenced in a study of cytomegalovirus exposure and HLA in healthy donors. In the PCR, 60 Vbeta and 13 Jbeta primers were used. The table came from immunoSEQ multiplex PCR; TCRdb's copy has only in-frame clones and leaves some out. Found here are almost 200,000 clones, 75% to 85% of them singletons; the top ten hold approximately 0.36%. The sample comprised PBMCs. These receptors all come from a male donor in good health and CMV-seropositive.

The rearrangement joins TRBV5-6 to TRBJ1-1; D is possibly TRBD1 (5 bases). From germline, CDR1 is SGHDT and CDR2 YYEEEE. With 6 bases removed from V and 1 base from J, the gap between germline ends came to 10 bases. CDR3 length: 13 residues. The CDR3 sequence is CASISDTNTEAFF. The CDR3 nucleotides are TGTGCCAGCATCTCGGACACGAACACTGAAGCTTTCTTT.

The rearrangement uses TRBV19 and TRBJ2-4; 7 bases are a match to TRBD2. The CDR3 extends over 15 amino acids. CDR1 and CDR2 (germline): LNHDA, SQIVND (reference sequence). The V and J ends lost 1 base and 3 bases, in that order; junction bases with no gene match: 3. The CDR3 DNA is TGTGCCAGTAGTATAGGCGGGGGTCACAAAAACATTCAGTACTTC. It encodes CASSIGGGHKNIQYF.

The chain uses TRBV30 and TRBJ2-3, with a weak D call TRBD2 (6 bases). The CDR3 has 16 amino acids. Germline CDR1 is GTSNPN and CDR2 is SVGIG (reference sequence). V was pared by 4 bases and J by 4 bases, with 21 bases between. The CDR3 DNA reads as TGTGCCTGGACGTCTATCGGGAGCTTGGTGCCAGATACGCAGTATTTT. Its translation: CAWTSIGSLVPDTQYF.

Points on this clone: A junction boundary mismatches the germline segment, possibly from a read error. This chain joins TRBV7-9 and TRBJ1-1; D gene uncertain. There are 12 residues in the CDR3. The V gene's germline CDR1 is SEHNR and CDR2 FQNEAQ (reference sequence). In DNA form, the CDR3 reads TGTTCCAGCAGCCCTGACATCGCGGAAGCTTTCTTT. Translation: CSSSPDIAEAFF.

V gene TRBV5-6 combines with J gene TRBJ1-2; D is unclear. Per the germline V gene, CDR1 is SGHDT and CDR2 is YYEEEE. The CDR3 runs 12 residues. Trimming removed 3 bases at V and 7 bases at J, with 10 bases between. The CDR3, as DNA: TGTGCCAGCAGCTCCCCTCCCGGTGGCTACACCTTC. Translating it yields CASSSPPGGYTF.

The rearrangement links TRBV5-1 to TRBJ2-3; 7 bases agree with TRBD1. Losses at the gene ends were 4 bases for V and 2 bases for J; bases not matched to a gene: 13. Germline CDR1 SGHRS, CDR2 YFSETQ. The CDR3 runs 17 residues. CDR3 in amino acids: CASSPLVVGGVTDTQYF. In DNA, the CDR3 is TGCGCCAGCAGCCCCCTCGTAGTAGGGGGCGTCACAGATACGCAGTATTTT.

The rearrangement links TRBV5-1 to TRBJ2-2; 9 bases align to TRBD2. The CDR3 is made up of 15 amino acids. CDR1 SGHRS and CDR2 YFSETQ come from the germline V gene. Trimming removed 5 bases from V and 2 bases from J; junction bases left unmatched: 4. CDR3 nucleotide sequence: TGCGCCAGCAGGCCTAGCGGGATCAACACCGGGGAGCTGTTTTTT. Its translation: CASRPSGINTGELFF.

The CDR3 spells CASSSSSGRVGEQYF. The CDR3 DNA is TGTGCCAGCAGCTCATCTAGCGGGAGGGTGGGCGAGCAGTACTTC. The chain combines TRBV7-2 with TRBJ2-7; TRBD2 aligns across 12 bases. J gave up 6 bases and V 4 bases, and 7 bases lay outside the gene matches. There are 15 residues in the CDR3. Per germline, CDR1 SGHTA and CDR2 FQGNSA.

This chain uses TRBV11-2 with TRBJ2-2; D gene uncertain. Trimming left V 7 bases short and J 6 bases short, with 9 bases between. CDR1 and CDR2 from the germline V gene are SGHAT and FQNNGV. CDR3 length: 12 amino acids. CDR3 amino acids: CASTLISGELFF. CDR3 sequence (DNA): TGTGCCAGCACCCTTATCTCCGGGGAGCTGTTTTTT.

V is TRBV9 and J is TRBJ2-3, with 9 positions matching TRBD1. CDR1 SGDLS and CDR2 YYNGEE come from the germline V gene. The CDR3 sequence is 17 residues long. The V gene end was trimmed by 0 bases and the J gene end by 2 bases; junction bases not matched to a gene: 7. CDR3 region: CASSVGVGDRATDTQYF. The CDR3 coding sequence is TGTGCCAGCAGCGTAGGGGTAGGGGACAGGGCCACAGATACGCAGTATTTT.

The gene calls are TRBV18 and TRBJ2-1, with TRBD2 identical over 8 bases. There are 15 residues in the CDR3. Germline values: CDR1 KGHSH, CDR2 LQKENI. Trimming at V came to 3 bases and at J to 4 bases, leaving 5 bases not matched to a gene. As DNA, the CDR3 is TGTGCCAGCTCACCTCCTGCGGGGGGATACAATGAGCAGTTCTTC. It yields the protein CASSPPAGGYNEQFF.